The entry that follows covers one TCR beta chain sequence. As yet, its antigen is unknown. This sample was taken from a study of siplizumab effects on memory and regulatory T cells. General study findings and limits: There was no confirmation of the suppressive function of proliferating Tregs from siplizumab cultures. Siplizumab produced a significant drop in alloreactive sequences attributable to unstimulated CD4+ memory cells. Proliferating CD4+ or CD8+ clones, roughly 75-95% of them, lacked an assignable naive or memory phenotype.

Germline loops: CDR1 SGHRS, CDR2 YFSETQ. Trimming removed 0 bases at V and 7 bases at J, with 13 bases between. CDR3 length: 15 amino acids. The mixed lymphocyte reaction cells underwent coculture at 37°C for five to six days. Using immunoSEQ multiplex PCR, the repertoire was profiled, and TCRdb retains in-frame clones only, with some absent. The table shows about 9,900 clones, with around 40% occurring only once. The chain is built from TRBV5-1 and TRBJ2-2; D possibly matches TRBD1 or TRBD2 (5 bases each). The sequenced sample was CFSE-low (dividing) CD4+ T cells sorted from an allogeneic mixed lymphocyte reaction. The TCR sequence derives from a human donor in good health; the cells came from an allogeneic mixed lymphocyte reaction. CDR3 region: CASSLGGTWNGELFF. As DNA, the CDR3 is TGCGCCAGCAGCTTGGGTGGGACGTGGAACGGGGAGCTGTTTTTT.